The T cell receptor (beta chain) described here comes from a study of T-cell memory formation after mild COVID-19. Study details: TCR clustering was largely donor specific. The study, taken as a whole, reports: Memory cells collected pre-infection included some clones that later responded, suggesting cross-reactive memory joined. CD4/CD8 balance held among clones contracting day 15 to 85, and later expanders leaned CD4+.

This clonotype was found a few times. Its antigen remains unidentified. J lost 5 bases, V lost 6 bases, and 10 bases had no gene match. In germline, CDR1 is MNHEY, CDR2 SMNVEV (reference sequence). There are 16 residues in the CDR3. UMIs and sample barcodes were carried by the TCR alpha and TCR beta cDNA libraries that 5'RACE produced using constant-segment primers. TCRdb used MiXCR to reprocess the 5' RACE reads, holding one entry per CDR3 protein. Among hundreds of thousands of distinct CDR3 sequences listed, 15% to 20% were seen once. The rearrangement uses TRBV27 and TRBJ2-2; 9 bases are shared with TRBD1. This clonotype was obtained from an adult woman who had mild COVID-19 (a few samples of this study predate the infection). Cell type and time point are not known. The sequencing input was PBMCs or a T cell subset sorted from them (not recorded which). The CDR3: CASSPAGTGRTGELFF. The CDR3 DNA sequence: TGTGCCAGCAGCCCCGCTGGGACAGGGCGTACCGGGGAGCTGTTTTTT.